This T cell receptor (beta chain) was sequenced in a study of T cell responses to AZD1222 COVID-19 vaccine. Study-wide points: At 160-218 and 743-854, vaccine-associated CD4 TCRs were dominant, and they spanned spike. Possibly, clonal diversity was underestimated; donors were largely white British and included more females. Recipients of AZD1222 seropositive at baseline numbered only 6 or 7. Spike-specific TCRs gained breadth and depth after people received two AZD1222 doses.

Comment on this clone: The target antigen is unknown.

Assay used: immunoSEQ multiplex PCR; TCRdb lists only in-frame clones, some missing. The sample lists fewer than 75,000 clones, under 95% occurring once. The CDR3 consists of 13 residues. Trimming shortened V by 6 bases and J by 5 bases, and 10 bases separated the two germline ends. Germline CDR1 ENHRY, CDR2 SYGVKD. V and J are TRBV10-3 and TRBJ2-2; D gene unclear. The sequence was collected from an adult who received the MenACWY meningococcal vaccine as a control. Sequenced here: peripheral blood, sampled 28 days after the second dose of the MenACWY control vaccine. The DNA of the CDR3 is TGTGCCATCAGAGAACAAGAAACCGGGGAGCTGTTTTTT. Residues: CAIREQETGELFF.